This T cell receptor (beta chain) was identified in a study of blood T cell repertoires in COVID-19. Sequencing used immunoSEQ multiplex PCR; TCRdb keeps in-frame clones, though not all of them. The sample lists roughly 140,000 clones, about 80% occurring once. V gave up 6 bases and J gave up 3 bases, with 15 bases separating them. From germline, CDR1 is SNHLY and CDR2 FYNNEI. The CDR3 covers 15 residues. The sequence was obtained from a man aged 60-69 years with acute or convalescent COVID-19. The V gene is TRBV2, the J gene TRBJ1-5; tentative D call: TRBD1 (6 bases). The sequenced sample consisted of peripheral blood. The CDR3 DNA reads as TGTGCCAGCAGGCCCCAAGGACAGTACAATCAGCCCCAGCATTTT. It encodes CASRPQGQYNQPQHF.